Following are 14 T cell receptor beta chains from one sample sequenced in a study of PD-L1 blockade in urothelial cancer (TCRdb year 2017). The library was built by means of the immunoSEQ multiplex PCR assay. Drawn from immuneACCESS, this table holds only the in-frame rearrangements with V and J called that TCRdb kept. Clones are partly lost; checked studies trace under half to an unresolved V gene and leave the rest unexplained. The sample table records 56,000 or so clones; 86% of these occur just once. 2.5% to 3% of the sample rests with the top ten. This specimen consisted of PBMCs, obtained around atezolizumab (anti-PD-L1) treatment. The origin of the receptors is a man aged 50 to 60 with urothelial cancer.

This clone has just a few counts. CDR3 bases: TGTGCCAGTAGTATCGGACAGGGGCATAATTCACCCCTCCACTTT. This translates into CASSIGQGHNSPLHF. This chain links TRBV19 with TRBJ1-6, with 9 bases lining up with TRBD1. Germline V gene lookup returns CDR1 LNHDA and CDR2 SQIVND (reference sequence). The CDR3 spans 15 residues. Trimming at V came to 3 bases and at J to 5 bases, leaving 2 bases not matched to a gene.

The CDR3 bases are TGTGCCAGCTCACCCCGTAATGTCGGAGGGTTGCAGCCCCAGCATTTT. Protein product: CASSPRNVGGLQPQHF. The rearrangement uses TRBV18 and TRBJ1-5, with D unclear. The CDR3 runs to 16 residues. V shed 3 bases and J shed 7 bases, with 19 bases lying between them. Germline CDR1 and CDR2: KGHSH and LQKENI.

The chain has TRBV18 and TRBJ1-1; perhaps TRBD1 as D (5 bases). CDR1 is KGHSH and CDR2 is LQKENI in the germline V gene. V gave up 2 bases and J gave up 1 base, with 8 bases separating them. CDR3 length: 14 residues. CDR3 protein: CASSPGQGNTEAFF. CDR3 nucleotide sequence: TGTGCCAGCTCACCAGGGCAGGGGAACACTGAAGCTTTCTTT.

The chain combines TRBV11-2 with TRBJ2-3; 7 nucleotides align to TRBD2. CDR1 is SGHAT and CDR2 is FQNNGV in the germline V gene. The junction had 18 bases not matched to a gene; V was cut back by 5 bases and J by 4 bases. The CDR3 is 18 amino acids. CDR3 sequence reads: CASSPWEVRWGRADTQYF. The CDR3 nucleotides read TGTGCCAGCAGCCCATGGGAGGTCCGATGGGGGAGGGCAGATACGCAGTATTTT.

This clone was counted between two and nine times. This sequence joins TRBV25-1 and TRBJ1-2; no clear D gene. The germline gives CDR1 MGHDK, CDR2 SYGVNS. The CDR3 loop spans 14 amino acids. Trimming removed 2 bases at V and 3 bases at J, with 10 bases between. CDR3 residues: CASSEEGWDYGYTF. CDR3 nucleotides: TGTGCCAGCAGTGAAGAGGGATGGGACTATGGCTACACCTTC.

The rearrangement joins TRBV5-1 to TRBJ1-1; D is unclear. The CDR3 covers 13 residues. CDR1 is SGHRS, CDR2 YFSETQ, per germline. The V gene lost 5 bases and the J gene lost 0 bases, with 8 bases spanning the gap. The CDR3 spells CASRVSVNTEAFF. CDR3 sequence (DNA): TGCGCCAGCAGGGTTAGTGTGAACACTGAAGCTTTCTTT.

J is TRBJ2-1 and V is TRBV27, with 8 positions matching TRBD2. The CDR3 loop spans 20 amino acids. V lost 7 bases, J lost 9 bases, and 29 bases stayed unmatched. CDR1 MNHEY and CDR2 SMNVEV come from the germline V gene (reference sequence). CDR3 amino acids: CASKNRANHRPGAGVGEQFF. CDR3 sequence (DNA): TGTGCCAGCAAGAACCGGGCCAACCACCGACCGGGAGCGGGGGTAGGTGAGCAGTTCTTC.

The gene calls are TRBV15 and TRBJ2-2; a possible D gene is TRBD1 (5 bases). The CDR3 has 15 residues. Germline V lookup: CDR1 LNHNV, CDR2 YYDKDF (reference sequence). Trimming stripped 3 bases from V and 2 bases from J, with 10 bases between. CDR3 coding DNA: TGTGCCACCAGCAGGGACAAGATAAACACCGGGGAGCTGTTTTTT. Its translation: CATSRDKINTGELFF.

This clone was detected once. V is TRBV6-5 and J is TRBJ1-5; 8 bases are shared with TRBD1. This CDR3 spans 15 amino acids. Germline V gene lookup returns CDR1 MNHEY and CDR2 SVGAGI. V was clipped by 5 bases and J by 0 bases; unmatched bases: 3. The CDR3 here is CASSTDRGSNQPQHF. DNA of the CDR3: TGTGCCAGCAGTACCGACAGGGGTAGCAATCAGCCCCAGCATTTT.

This clone was picked up a small number of times. The chain couples TRBV7-3 to TRBJ1-2; 12 nucleotides agree with TRBD1. The V gene's germline CDR1 is SGHTA and CDR2 FQGTGA. The CDR3 contains 15 residues. After removal of 5 bases from V and 13 bases from J, the junction contained 14 bases not matched to a gene. CDR3 in amino acids: CASSLGTGGAGSFTF. CDR3 DNA sequence: TGTGCCAGCAGCCTGGGGACAGGGGGCGCCGGGTCCTTCACCTTC.

The rearrangement links TRBV7-9 to TRBJ2-4, with TRBD2 identical over 7 bases. This CDR3 contains 13 residues. Germline values: CDR1 SEHNR, CDR2 FQNEAQ (reference sequence). Trimming took 5 bases from V and 8 from J; bases not matched to a gene: 6. DNA of the CDR3: TGTGCCAGCAGCGGGGGGGGAACGGACATTCAGTACTTC. Protein sequence: CASSGGGTDIQYF.

V and J are TRBV2 and TRBJ2-1, with 7 bases lining up with TRBD1. With 6 bases clipped from V and 5 bases from J, the junction kept 7 bases outside the gene matches. Per the germline V gene, CDR1 is SNHLY and CDR2 is FYNNEI. The CDR3 loop spans 14 amino acids. The CDR3 DNA follows: TGTGCCAGCAGGTCGGGACAGAATAACAATGAGCAGTTCTTC. It specifies CASRSGQNNNEQFF.

The genes are TRBV2 and TRBJ2-7, with 9 nucleotides matching TRBD1. V was clipped by 11 bases and J by 2 bases; unmatched bases: 10. The CDR3 is 14 residues long. Per the germline V gene, CDR1 is SNHLY and CDR2 is FYNNEI. The CDR3 loop reads CAGIQGQGTYEQYF. CDR3 DNA: TGTGCCGGAATCCAGGGACAGGGCACCTACGAGCAGTACTTC. Full variable domain (rest looked up from reference TRBV2 and TRBJ2-7): EPEVTQTPSHQVTQMGQEVILRCVPISNHLYFYWYRQILGQKVEFLVSFYNNEISEKSEIFDDQFSVERPDGSNFTLKIRSTKLEDSAMYFCAGIQGQGTYEQYFGPGTRLTVT.

The V gene is TRBV29-1, the J gene TRBJ1-3; 7 bases fit TRBD1. Losses at the gene ends were 1 base for V and 0 bases for J; bases not matched to a gene: 6. This CDR3 is built from 16 residues. Per the germline V gene, CDR1 is SQVTM and CDR2 is ANQGSEA. In DNA form, the CDR3 reads TGCAGCGTTGAAGTTTGGACAGGCGACTCTGGAAACACCATATATTTT. It yields the protein CSVEVWTGDSGNTIYF.